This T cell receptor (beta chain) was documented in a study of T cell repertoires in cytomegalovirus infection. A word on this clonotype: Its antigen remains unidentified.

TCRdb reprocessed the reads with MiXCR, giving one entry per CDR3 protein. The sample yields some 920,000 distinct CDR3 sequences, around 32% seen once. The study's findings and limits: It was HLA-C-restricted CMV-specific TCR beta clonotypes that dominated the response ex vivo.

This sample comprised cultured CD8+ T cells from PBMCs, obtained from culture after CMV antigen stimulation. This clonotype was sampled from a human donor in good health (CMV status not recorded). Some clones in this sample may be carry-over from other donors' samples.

The DNA of the CDR3 is TGTGCCAGCAGCGAAAATTCCGGGACAGTCAACTATGGCTACACCTTC. This gives the protein CASSENSGTVNYGYTF. V usage is TRBV7-9 and J usage is TRBJ1-2; 7 bases match TRBD1. The J segment lost 2 bases and the V segment lost 5 bases, leaving 11 bases of the junction unmatched. The CDR3 sequence is 16 residues long. Per germline, CDR1 SEHNR and CDR2 FQNEAQ (reference sequence).